Below, 22 T cell receptor beta chains from the same sample are listed, as sequenced in a study of T cell responses to AZD1222 COVID-19 vaccine (dated by TCRdb to 2020 to 2023). Receptors were amplified or captured by the immunoSEQ multiplex PCR assay. TCRdb carries this immuneACCESS record with in-frame sequences only. Its versions omit some clonotypes, under half of them owing to an unresolved V gene in the studies checked, with the rest unexplained. For this sample the table gives approximately 110,000 clones, of which roughly 90% were detected only once. 13% of the sample comes from the top ten. This specimen's time point label, interpreted: baseline before first vaccination. The treatment or condition label of this sample denotes: meningococcal conjugate vaccine given as trial control. The source material was peripheral blood, sampled on day 0 of MenACWY control vaccination. Receptors originate from an adult in good health.

V and J are TRBV28 and TRBJ2-7; 9 bases map to TRBD2. This CDR3 spans 13 amino acids. Trimming took 2 bases from V and 6 from J; bases not matched to a gene: 2. CDR1 MDHEN and CDR2 SYDVKM come from the germline V gene. The CDR3 region is CASSLGREGEQYF. For the CDR3, the DNA is TGTGCCAGCAGTTTAGGGCGGGAGGGCGAGCAGTACTTC.

The rearrangement uses TRBV14 and TRBJ1-1; maybe TRBD1 (6 bases). Per the germline V gene, CDR1 is SGHDN and CDR2 is FVKESK. Trimming removed 2 bases from V and 0 bases from J, with 16 bases in between. This CDR3 region has 17 residues. The CDR3 sequence is CASSQSAWTAMNTEAFF. As DNA, the CDR3 is TGTGCCAGCAGCCAAAGCGCCTGGACAGCCATGAACACTGAAGCTTTCTTT. Combining the CDR3 with reference TRBV14 and TRBJ1-1 gives the whole variable domain EAGVTQFPSHSVIEKGQTVTLRCDPISGHDNLYWYRRVMGKEIKFLLHFVKESKQDESGMPNNRFLAERTGGTYSTLKVQPAELEDSGVYFCASSQSAWTAMNTEAFFGQGTRLTVV.

The J gene is TRBJ1-6, the V gene TRBV28; D is undetermined. The CDR3 is 12 residues long. CDR1 and CDR2 from the germline V gene are MDHEN and SYDVKM. Trimming shortened V by 5 bases and J by 10 bases, and 9 bases separated the two germline ends. The CDR3 coding sequence is TGTGCCAGCAGTACTATAAGCTCACCCCTCCACTTT. This translates into CASSTISSPLHF.

V usage is TRBV28 and J usage is TRBJ1-2, with D possibly being TRBD1 (5 bases). This CDR3 is 14 amino acids long. V lost 3 bases and J lost 3, with 11 bases in between. Germline V CDR1 and CDR2: MDHEN, SYDVKM. CDR3 sequence: CASSLGTEYYGYTF. CDR3 bases: TGTGCCAGCAGTTTGGGGACCGAATACTATGGCTACACCTTC.

The chain joins TRBV5-6 to TRBJ1-5; tentatively, D is TRBD1 (5 bases). Trimming left V 5 bases short and J 3 bases short, with 21 bases between. Germline CDR1 reads SGHDT; CDR2 reads YYEEEE. The CDR3 sequence is 17 residues long. The CDR3 loop is CASRSSRGSGINQPQHF. Here the CDR3 DNA reads TGTGCCAGCAGGTCGAGTAGGGGCTCGGGGATCAATCAGCCCCAGCATTTT.

This chain uses TRBV10-1 with TRBJ1-4; no firm D call. CDR1 is WNHNN, CDR2 SYGVQD, per germline (reference sequence). The V end lost 5 bases, the J end lost 8 bases, and 15 bases lay between the germline ends. The CDR3 has 14 amino acids. The DNA for the CDR3 is TGCGCCAGCAGTAGGCCCCGCCGGGCCGAAAAACTGTTTTTT. It codes for CASSRPRRAEKLFF.

The chain has TRBV10-3 and TRBJ1-4; 10 bases align to TRBD1. This CDR3 is 13 amino acids long. Trimming removed 7 bases from V and 5 bases from J; junction bases left unmatched: 1. CDR1 and CDR2 from the germline V gene are ENHRY and SYGVKD. In DNA, the CDR3 is TGTGCCATCAAGGGACAGGGGAATGAAAAACTGTTTTTT. Residues: CAIKGQGNEKLFF.

The chain links TRBV4-3 to TRBJ2-3; 11 bases line up with TRBD1. Trimming at V came to 1 base and at J to 5 bases, leaving 5 bases not matched to a gene. This CDR3 region has 16 residues. Germline CDR1 reads LGHNA; CDR2 reads YSLEER. In nucleotides, the CDR3 is TGCGCCAGCAGCCAAGGAGGACAGGGGGCGAGAGATACGCAGTATTTT. Translated, it gives CASSQGGQGARDTQYF.

This chain connects TRBV5-1 to TRBJ2-7; 8 positions match TRBD1. CDR1 and CDR2 (germline): SGHRS, YFSETQ. The J segment lost 2 bases and the V segment lost 4 bases, leaving 5 bases of the junction unmatched. CDR3 length equals 14 residues. CDR3 DNA: TGCGCCAGCAGCGCAGGACAGGGCCCCTACGAGCAGTACTTC. Encoded protein: CASSAGQGPYEQYF.

The V gene is TRBV28, the J gene TRBJ2-7; D is ambiguous. Germline V gene data show CDR1 as MDHEN and CDR2 as SYDVKM. The CDR3 is 11 residues long. V was pared by 3 bases and J by 5 bases, with 5 bases between. This CDR3 reads CASSLSHEQYF. The CDR3 nucleotides are TGTGCCAGCAGTTTGTCCCACGAGCAGTACTTC.

The sample holds one count of this clone. The V call is TRBV4-1, the J call TRBJ1-2; 8 bases align to TRBD1. V was pared by 0 bases and J by 4 bases, with 10 bases of the junction left unmatched. This CDR3 has 17 residues. Per germline, CDR1 MGHRA and CDR2 YSYEKL. CDR3 loop: CASSQDSQTGEVYGYTF. The CDR3 DNA reads as TGCGCCAGCAGCCAAGATTCCCAGACAGGGGAGGTCTATGGCTACACCTTC.

The chain is built from TRBV19 and TRBJ2-1; 8 positions match TRBD2. The trim removed 5 bases at V and 7 bases at J, leaving 7 bases unmatched. In germline, CDR1 is LNHDA, CDR2 SQIVND (reference sequence). The CDR3 length is 14 residues. In nucleotides, the CDR3 is TGTGCCAGTAGTTATAGCGGGGCGGGGAATGAGCAGTTCTTC. Translated, it gives CASSYSGAGNEQFF.

This clone occurred a few times. This sequence joins TRBV3-1 (or the pseudogene TRBV3-2) and TRBJ1-1; 7 positions match TRBD1. Germline V gene data show CDR1 as LGHDT and CDR2 as YNNKEL (reference sequence). The CDR3 is 14 residues long. With V trimmed by 1 base and J by 6 bases, 5 bases remained unmatched. CDR3 bases: TGTGCCAGCAGCCAAGTAGCAGGGACAGCTGAAGCTTTCTTT. It yields the protein CASSQVAGTAEAFF.

The chain combines TRBV13 with TRBJ2-1; 8 bases map to TRBD1. V lost 5 bases and J lost 4; bases outside the gene matches: 10. Germline CDR1 and CDR2: PRHDT and FYEKMQ (reference sequence). The CDR3 is 16 residues long. The CDR3 sequence: CASSPNRTGRYNEQFF. CDR3 bases: TGTGCCAGCAGCCCAAATCGGACAGGGCGTTACAATGAGCAGTTCTTC.

This clone was found a few times. The chain couples TRBV2 to TRBJ1-6; D is ambiguous. The CDR3 has 14 residues. Germline V gives CDR1 SNHLY, CDR2 FYNNEI. V lost 4 bases and J lost 5, with 9 bases in between. CDR3 sequence: CASSATINNSPLHF. CDR3 nucleotides: TGTGCCAGCAGTGCCACAATAAATAATTCACCCCTCCACTTT.

The genes are TRBV18 and TRBJ1-6, with no clear D. CDR1 and CDR2 (germline): KGHSH, LQKENI. The CDR3 spans 15 residues. V dropped 8 bases and J dropped 10 bases, with 21 bases sitting between them. The CDR3 spells CASRGGGLDGSPLHF. CDR3 nucleotide sequence: TGTGCCAGCCGAGGTGGCGGGCTTGATGGGTCACCCCTCCACTTT.

The chain recombines TRBV7-2 with TRBJ1-5; D is uncertain. The CDR3 has 14 residues. Germline lookup yields CDR1 SGHTA and CDR2 FQGNSA. V lost 1 base to trimming and J lost 2 bases, with 6 bases between them. The CDR3 nucleotides read TGTGCCAGCAGCTTAGAGGCCGGCAATCAGCCCCAGCATTTT. Translating it yields CASSLEAGNQPQHF.

The gene calls are TRBV7-2 and TRBJ2-7; TRBD1 aligns across 7 bases. With V trimmed by 0 bases and J by 5 bases, 4 bases remained unmatched. The CDR3 contains 14 residues. Germline lookup yields CDR1 SGHTA and CDR2 FQGNSA. The DNA for the CDR3 is TGTGCCAGCAGCTTAGCACAGGGGCCCCACGAGCAGTACTTC. Protein: CASSLAQGPHEQYF.

The genes are TRBV3-1 (or the pseudogene TRBV3-2) and TRBJ2-7; D is unclear. The CDR3 loop spans 18 amino acids. Trimming left V 3 bases short and J 5 bases short, with 26 bases between. Germline V gives CDR1 LGHDT, CDR2 YNNKEL (reference sequence). Written as DNA, the CDR3 is TGTGCCAGCAGCCATGGAATGTTAGAGCAACAACACGCCCACGAGCAGTACTTC. Its protein product is CASSHGMLEQQHAHEQYF.

The chain couples TRBV27 to TRBJ1-2; D possibly corresponds to TRBD1 (6 bases). Germline V lookup: CDR1 MNHEY, CDR2 SMNVEV (reference sequence). The V and J ends lost 6 bases and 2 bases respectively, with 22 bases between them. CDR3 size: 17 residues. The CDR3 DNA reads TGTGCCAGCAGCCACTACGCCAGGGGAGTTAGGAACTATGGCTACACCTTC. Translating gives CASSHYARGVRNYGYTF.

V is TRBV27 and J is TRBJ2-5, with D unresolved. The germline V and J ends were trimmed by 8 bases and 2 bases, with 9 bases remaining between them. Germline CDR1 reads MNHEY; CDR2 reads SMNVEV (reference sequence). The CDR3 has 12 amino acids. The CDR3 here is CASARAQETQYF. CDR3 DNA: TGTGCCAGCGCCCGAGCACAAGAGACCCAGTACTTC.

In its sample, this clone was seen a few times. In the same sample, other DNA sequences code for this CDR3. The J gene is TRBJ2-1, the V gene TRBV10-2, with TRBD1 identical over 7 bases. The CDR3 loop spans 15 amino acids. The V gene end was trimmed by 3 bases and the J gene end by 4 bases; junction bases not matched to a gene: 6. Germline lookup yields CDR1 WSHSY and CDR2 SAAADI. The CDR3 DNA sequence: TGCGCCAGCAGTGATGGGGGCAGGGGGTACAATGAGCAGTTCTTC. Translating it yields CASSDGGRGYNEQFF.